This T cell receptor (beta chain) is from a study of blood T cells in healthy people across ages. Notes on the study in general: A roughly linear age-dependent decrease characterized TCR beta diversity per million T cells. Percentage of naive T cells showed a strong correlation with TCR beta diversity.

Germline lookup yields CDR1 SGHDT and CDR2 YYEEEE. The V gene lost 2 bases and the J gene lost 6 bases, with 14 bases spanning the gap. This CDR3 has 14 amino acids. Together with a sample-barcoded 5' primer, a J-beta primer mix was included in a second PCR lasting roughly 6 to 12 cycles. TCRdb redid the calling of the 5' RACE reads with MiXCR, one entry per CDR3 protein. The sample consists of hundreds of thousands of distinct CDR3 sequences, roughly 49% of them appearing once. A remark on this clonotype: The target antigen is unknown.

Material for sequencing was blood. The receptor comes from a woman in her sixties in good health. The chain uses TRBV5-6 and TRBJ1-2; D perhaps matches TRBD1 (5 bases). The CDR3 is CASSFWGSADGYTF. The CDR3 region has the DNA TGTGCCAGCAGCTTTTGGGGCAGCGCGGATGGCTACACCTTC.